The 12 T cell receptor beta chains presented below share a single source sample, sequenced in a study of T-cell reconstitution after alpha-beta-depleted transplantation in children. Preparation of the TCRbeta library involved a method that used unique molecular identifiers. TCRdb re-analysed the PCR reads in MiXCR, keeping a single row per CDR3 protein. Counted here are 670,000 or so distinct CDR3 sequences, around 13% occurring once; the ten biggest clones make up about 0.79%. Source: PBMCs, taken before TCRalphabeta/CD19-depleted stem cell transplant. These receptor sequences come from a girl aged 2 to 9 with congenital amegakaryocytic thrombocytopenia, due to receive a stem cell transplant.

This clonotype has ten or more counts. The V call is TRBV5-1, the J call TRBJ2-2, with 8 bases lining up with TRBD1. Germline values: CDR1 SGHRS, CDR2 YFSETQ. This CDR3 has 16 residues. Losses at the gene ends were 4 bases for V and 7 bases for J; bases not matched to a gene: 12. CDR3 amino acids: CASSTVTGTGGGELFF. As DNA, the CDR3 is TGCGCCAGCAGCACCGTAACCGGGACAGGCGGCGGGGAGCTGTTTTTT.

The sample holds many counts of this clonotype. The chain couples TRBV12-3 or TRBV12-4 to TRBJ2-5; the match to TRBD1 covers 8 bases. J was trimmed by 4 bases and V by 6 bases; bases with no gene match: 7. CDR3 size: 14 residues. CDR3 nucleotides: TGTGCCAGCAGGCGAGACAGGGGAGGAGAGACCCAGTACTTC. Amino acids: CASRRDRGGETQYF.

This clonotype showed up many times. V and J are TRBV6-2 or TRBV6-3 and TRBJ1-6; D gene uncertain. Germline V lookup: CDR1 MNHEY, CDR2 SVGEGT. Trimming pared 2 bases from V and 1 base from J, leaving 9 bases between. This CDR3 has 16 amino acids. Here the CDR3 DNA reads TGTGCCAGCAGTTACGGCTGGGGTTCCTATAATTCACCCCTCCACTTT. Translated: CASSYGWGSYNSPLHF.

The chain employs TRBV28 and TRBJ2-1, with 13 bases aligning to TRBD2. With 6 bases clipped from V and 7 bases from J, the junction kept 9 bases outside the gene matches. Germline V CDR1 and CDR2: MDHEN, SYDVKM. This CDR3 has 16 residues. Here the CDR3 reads CASRMTGLAGKNEQFF. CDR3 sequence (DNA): TGTGCCAGCAGAATGACGGGACTAGCGGGAAAGAATGAGCAGTTCTTC. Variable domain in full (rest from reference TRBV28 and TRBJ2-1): DVKVTQSSRYLVKRTGEKVFLECVQDMDHENMFWYRQDPGLGLRLIYFSYDVKMKEKGDIPEGYSVSREKKERFSLILESASTNQTSMYLCASRMTGLAGKNEQFFGPGTRLTVL.

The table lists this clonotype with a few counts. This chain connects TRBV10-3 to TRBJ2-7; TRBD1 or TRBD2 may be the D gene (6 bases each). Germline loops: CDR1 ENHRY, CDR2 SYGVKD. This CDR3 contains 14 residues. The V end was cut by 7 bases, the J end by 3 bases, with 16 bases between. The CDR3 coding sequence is TGTGCCATCACAGGGGAATTGGGGGGCTACGAGCAGTACTTC. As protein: CAITGELGGYEQYF.

The CDR3 loop is CASRSAGGGNEQFF. The CDR3 coding sequence is TGTGCCAGCAGATCAGCGGGAGGTGGTAATGAGCAGTTCTTC. The chain carries TRBV7-9 and TRBJ2-1; TRBD2 aligns across 9 bases. This CDR3 has 14 residues. Germline loops: CDR1 SEHNR, CDR2 FQNEAQ (reference sequence). V trimming: 6 bases; J trimming: 7 bases; junction bases outside the gene matches: 7.

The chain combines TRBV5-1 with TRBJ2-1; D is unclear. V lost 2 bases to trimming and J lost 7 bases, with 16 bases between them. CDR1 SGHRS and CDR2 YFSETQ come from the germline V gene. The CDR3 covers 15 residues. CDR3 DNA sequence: TGCGCCAGCAGCTTAGGGAACAGTCAGGCGAATGAGCAGTTCTTC. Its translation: CASSLGNSQANEQFF. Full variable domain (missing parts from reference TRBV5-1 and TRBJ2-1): KAGVTQTPRYLIKTRGQQVTLSCSPISGHRSVSWYQQTPGQGLQFLFEYFSETQRNKGNFPGRFSGRQFSNSRSEMNVSTLELGDSALYLCASSLGNSQANEQFFGPGTRLTVL.

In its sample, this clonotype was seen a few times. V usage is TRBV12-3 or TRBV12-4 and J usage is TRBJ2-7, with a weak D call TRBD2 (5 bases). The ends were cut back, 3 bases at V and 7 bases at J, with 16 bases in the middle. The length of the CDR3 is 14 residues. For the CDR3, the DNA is TGTGCCAGCAGTTTTTTGAGGGCCCGTCAAGAGCAGTACTTC. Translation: CASSFLRARQEQYF.

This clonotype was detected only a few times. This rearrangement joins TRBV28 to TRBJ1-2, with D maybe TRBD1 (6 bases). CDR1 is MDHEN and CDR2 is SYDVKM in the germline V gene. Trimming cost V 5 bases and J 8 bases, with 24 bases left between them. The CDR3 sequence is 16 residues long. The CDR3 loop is CASSLRGTGIARGYTF. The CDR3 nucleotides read TGTGCCAGCAGTCTCAGGGGCACAGGTATCGCTAGAGGCTACACCTTC.

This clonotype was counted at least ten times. CDR3 sequence (DNA): TGCAGCGTTGACATTCAGGACTATTACAATGAGCAGTTCTTC. Translating it yields CSVDIQDYYNEQFF. The chain joins TRBV29-1 to TRBJ2-1; D might be TRBD2 (6 bases). CDR3 size: 14 residues. Germline V CDR1 and CDR2: SQVTM, ANQGSEA. V was cut by 3 bases and J by 4 bases, with 13 bases left in between.

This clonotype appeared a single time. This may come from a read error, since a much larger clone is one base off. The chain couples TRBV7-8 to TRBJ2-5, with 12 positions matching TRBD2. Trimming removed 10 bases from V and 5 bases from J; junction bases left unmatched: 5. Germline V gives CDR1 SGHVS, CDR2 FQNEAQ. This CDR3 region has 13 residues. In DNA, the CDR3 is TGTGCCATCGGACTAGCGGGAAAGGAGACCCAGTACTTC. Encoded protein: CAIGLAGKETQYF.

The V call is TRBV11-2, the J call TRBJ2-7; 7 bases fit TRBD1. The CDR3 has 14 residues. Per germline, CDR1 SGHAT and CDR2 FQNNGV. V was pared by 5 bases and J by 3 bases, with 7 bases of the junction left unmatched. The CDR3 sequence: CASSPRTGFYEQYF. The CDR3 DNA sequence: TGTGCCAGCAGCCCTCGGACAGGTTTCTACGAGCAGTACTTC.